The text below deals with one TCR beta chain. This clone is a singleton in its sample. Its recognized antigen is unknown. No quality values exist for individual bases; no much larger clone is one base distant. The cohort consisted of fewer than 700 healthy bone marrow donors. All cohort members were sampled while nominally healthy, although unrecorded immune exposures were likely present. The donor tested CMV seronegative, placing the donor among the roughly 400 seronegative members of the cohort. A peripheral blood sample was provided by each donor, and peripheral blood mononuclear cells were used for TCR beta sequencing. The Qiagen DNeasy Blood Extraction Kit was used to extract genomic DNA from the blood cell samples. The library was obtained by the immunoSEQ multiplex PCR assay. For the multiplex PCR, a mixture combining 60 forward primers for TCR Vbeta segments and 13 reverse primers for TCR Jbeta segments was used. A multiplex PCR assay on genomic DNA amplified the CDR3 region of rearranged TCR beta genes. On the Illumina HiSeq System, the amplified TCR beta libraries were sequenced as 87-base-pair reads. Per the authors' processing: A later analysis counted around 72 million unique TCR beta chains across the 550 to 700 repertoires, and roughly 11 million of these chains were shared by at least two donors. A nearest-neighbor algorithm error-corrected the raw reads and collapsed the reads into unique sequences, merging closely related sequences to remove PCR and sequencing errors. Alignment of CDR3 sequences to IMGT reference sequences was used to assign V, D and J gene segments. Each retained sequence needed at least a six-nucleotide match to both a V gene segment and a J gene segment. A rearrangement was called productive if the CDR3 had no stop codons and remained in frame with V and J, and every other rearrangement was called non-productive. CDR3 was defined according to IMGT convention as the region running from the second conserved V-encoded cysteine to the conserved J-encoded phenylalanine. In an earlier analysis of approximately 590 of the donors, sequences lacking an unambiguous match to a single V gene segment were excluded. In an earlier analysis of some 590 of the donors, a V segment was called functional when productive rearrangements were above 56.7%, and segregating when the standard deviation between donors exceeded 5%. A statistical classification framework was built to diagnose cytomegalovirus status from the catalog of TCR beta chain sequences. A later analysis assigned V and J genes by comparing TCR nucleotide sequences with IMGT/GENE-DB human TR gene sequences. Using the TCRdist pipeline, a later analysis assigned CDR3 sequences along with most-parsimonious VDJ recombination scenarios. In a later analysis, each TCR beta chain was defined by its CDR3 amino acid sequence together with its V-gene family, and reads without a unique V-gene family were excluded. As a way to deal with suspected cross-contamination and a sequencing artifact, a later analysis dropped roughly 620 nucleotide sequences that were highly shared and had low generation probability. In a later analysis, a clonal expansion index for each public chain was calculated from normalized within-repertoire ranks of inferred template counts. A later analysis computed generation probabilities with a VDJ recombination model fitted to out-of-frame rearrangements, and checked the results against IGoR. Hypergeometric tests were used in a later analysis to score TCR-TCR, TCR-HLA and TCR-CMV co-occurrence, with a repertoire-size bias correction applied to the TCR pairs. False discovery rates were estimated in a later analysis by permuting HLA or CMV assignments 20 times. In a later analysis, co-occurring TCRs were grouped using DBSCAN, and TCRdist sequence similarity was added for clustering within HLA-allele-positive subsets. For co-occurrence clustering, repertoires with fewer than 30,000 or more than 120,000 public chains were excluded, along with roughly 5 repertoires with anomalous nucleotide sharing. TCRdb provides this immuneACCESS table in a form limited to in-frame rearrangements. Some clones are lacking; in checked studies, under half of them reflect an unresolved V gene, and why the rest are absent is not known. Clone size and the V and J calls come from that table; the DNA yielded D and trimming. In this sample the table shows around 63,000 clones, just under 80% of which occur a single time. The biggest ten clones account for around 8.9% of the sample.

The sample originates from a study of cytomegalovirus exposure and HLA in healthy donors (dated by TCRdb to 2017 to 2019). For the wider study: According to an earlier analysis of a few hundred of the donors, 150 million to 200 million T cells yielded 90 million to 140 million unique TCR beta sequences and about 300 Gb of sequence data. HLA typing covered class I and class II loci at four-digit resolution. High-throughput TCR immunosequencing, statistical association of individual TCRs with disease status, and machine learning were combined to predict cytomegalovirus infection status. A handful of DR-DQ haplotypes were handled as single units for association and clustering because linkage in the cohort was strong. Donor age, sex, ethnicity and CMV serostatus were compiled together with the repertoire data. An earlier analysis of around 580 of the donors used high-throughput TCR beta sequencing to judge whether each TCR beta V gene segment behaved as functional or pseudogenic. In addition to the first cohort of 666 subjects, a separate validation cohort of 130 or so different subjects was used. To study patterns of TCR occurrence, a later analysis re-analyzed previously published TCR beta repertoires from around 700 donors and added high-resolution HLA genotyping. The genetic ancestry cluster associated with self-reported Caucasian donors included 80% to 90% of the roughly 390 genotyped donors. An early release that covered around 590 HLA-typed donors contained around 300 gigabases of sequencing data and some 87 million unique TCR sequences. A later genetic analysis used genome-wide SNP genotypes for about 60% of the roughly 700 donors, treating that subset as a discovery cohort. Across some 400 genotyped donors of the cohort, an average of roughly 230,000 unique TCR beta nucleotide sequences per donor were sequenced, and 15% to 20% of those sequences were non-productive. The number of typed donors differed by locus: about 620-630 for A, B, C, DRB1 and DQB1; 500 to 550 for DQA1; about 600 for DPA1; and around 470 for DPB1. The study used immunosequencing to profile the T cell repertoires of about 670 subjects and linked those repertoires to cytomegalovirus serostatus. All discovery cohort repertoires had been generated using a single sequencing platform. The later analysis used no new phenotypic data to find candidate immune exposures, relying instead on TCR beta sequences and their occurrence across donors. The study aimed to test whether cataloging public T cell receptors could reveal signatures of past pathogen exposure. Study-wide findings and limitations: In a later analysis, the rate of TCR association differed among HLA loci, with DRB1 alleles having the most associated TCRs and HLA-C alleles having the fewest. The authors suggested that the approach could potentially be extended to other disease states and immunological phenotypes. The classifier was reported to diagnose cytomegalovirus status with high specificity and sensitivity in both the original and validation cohorts. When HLA alleles, especially DR and DQ, strongly co-occurred, attributing TCR associations to individual alleles was difficult. In an earlier analysis of around 500 of the donors, most TCR beta V segments appeared in productive rearrangements about 90% or about 30% of the time, broadly matching IMGT annotations. In a later analysis, several top co-occurrence clusters were reported to appear linked to parvovirus B19, influenza, CMV and Epstein-Barr virus. Because HLA typing was missing for some donors at each locus, association tests included only the typed subset. In a later genetic analysis, fewer N-insertions in productive TCRs were reported among donors in an Asian-associated ancestry cluster than the roughly 640-donor mean. Correlated functional status among segregating V segments might be attributable to linkage disequilibrium, but an unknown experimental factor could not be ruled out. In a later genetic analysis, a missense DCLRE1C variant was associated with V-gene and J-gene trimming of TCR beta chains, and the association was replicated in an independent cohort. A further reported finding was that TCR beta sequences accurately predicted the HLA-A and HLA-B alleles for most subjects in the first cohort. At a false discovery rate of 0.05, a later analysis linked about 16,000 TCR beta sequences to specific HLA alleles. A group of highly shared sequence variants was considered likely to be a technical artifact of the sequencing pipeline. The cohort was sequenced for TCR beta chains only, and without alpha or paired-chain data the features that could be detected were limited. Immune exposure information for the cohort was limited to CMV serostatus. A total of 150 or so TCR beta chains were listed by the study as associated with cytomegalovirus. In vitro tests confirmed that a few of the cytomegalovirus-associated TCR beta chains recognize cytomegalovirus antigens. The presence/absence analyses assumed that sequencing depth was roughly uniform across donors, and that assumption may not be true. The earlier analysis of around 600 of the donors excluded over 15 rarely observed V segments, including chromosome 9 orphons, because counts were too low. Across donors, most TCR sequences were observed very rarely, whereas some public TCRs were present in many individuals. Some IMGT-functional V segments, including TRBV6-2 and TRBV6-3, could not be told apart with the 87-base-pair reads, so those segments were excluded. According to a later analysis, most CMV-associated TCR beta chains appeared to be HLA-restricted, and the HLA associations seemed to be driven largely by CMV exposure. In a later analysis, HLA-associated TCR beta chains were found to be more clonally expanded and to have lower generation probabilities than equally common non-associated chains.

There are 16 amino acids in the CDR3, from cysteine to phenylalanine inclusive. Only the CDR3 DNA stays, 48 bases, in frame from base 1. From a lookup of the germline V gene (reference sequence), CDR1 and CDR2 are SEHNR and FQNEAQ. The germline ends are 12 bases apart after V is trimmed by 1 base and J by 0 bases. The TCR comes from a middle-aged man in good health and CMV-seronegative. Sequences were obtained from PBMCs. The rearranged chain carries TRBV7-9 and TRBJ2-5, with no confident D gene call. The CDR3 sequence is CASSLGQTHHQETQYF. The DNA sequence is as follows: TGTGCCAGCAGCTTAGGGCAAACGCACCACCAAGAGACCCAGTACTTC.